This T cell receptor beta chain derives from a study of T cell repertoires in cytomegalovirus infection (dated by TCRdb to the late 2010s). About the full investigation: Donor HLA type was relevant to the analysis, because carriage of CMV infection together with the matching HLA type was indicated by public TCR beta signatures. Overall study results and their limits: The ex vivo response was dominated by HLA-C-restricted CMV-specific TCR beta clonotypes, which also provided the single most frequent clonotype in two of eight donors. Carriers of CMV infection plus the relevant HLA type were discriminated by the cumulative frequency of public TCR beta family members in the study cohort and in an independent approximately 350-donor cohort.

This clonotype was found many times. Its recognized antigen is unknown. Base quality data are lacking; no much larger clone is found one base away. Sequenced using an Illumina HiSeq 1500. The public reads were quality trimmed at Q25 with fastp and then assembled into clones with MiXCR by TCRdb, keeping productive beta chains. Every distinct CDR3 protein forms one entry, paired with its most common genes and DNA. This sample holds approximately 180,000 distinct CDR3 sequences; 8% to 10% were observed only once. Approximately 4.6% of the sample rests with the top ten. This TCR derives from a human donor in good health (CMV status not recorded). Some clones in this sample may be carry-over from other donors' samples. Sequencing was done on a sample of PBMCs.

The CDR3 reads CASSRFQETQYF. The bases read TGTGCCAGCAGCCGATTCCAAGAGACCCAGTACTTC. Rearrangement joined TRBV7-6 to TRBJ2-5; no D gene call is confident. According to the germline V gene, CDR1 reads SGHVS and CDR2 reads FNYEAQ. V is shortened by 5 bases, J by 1 base, and the region joining them spans 5 bases. From the cysteine up to the phenylalanine, the CDR3 has a length of 12 residues. The retained sequence is limited to the CDR3, 36 bases, with the frame set at the first base.